This T cell receptor beta chain was captured by sequencing in a study of T cell responses to AZD1222 COVID-19 vaccine. TCRdb's copy holds only in-frame clones and misses some; the assay was immunoSEQ multiplex PCR. The sample shows some 150,000 clones, roughly nine tenths of them seen only once. Findings of the study overall: An increase in Spike-specific TCR breadth and depth was observed after two AZD1222 doses. The donor cohort was predominantly white British with a female majority, and clonal diversity may have been underestimated. Unmutated variant regions are reportedly targeted by nearly half of spike-specific TCRs.

CDR1 MNHEY and CDR2 SVGAGI come from the germline V gene. The CDR3 has 13 residues. J gave up 3 bases and V 2 bases, and 1 base lay outside the gene matches. As concerns this clone: Antigen: not known.

The sequenced sample was peripheral blood, obtained after recovery from COVID-19. This chain links TRBV6-5 with TRBJ2-7; 7 nucleotides align to TRBD1. The clonotype was recovered from an adult who had recovered from COVID-19. As DNA, the CDR3 is TGTGCCAGCAGTTACCGGGACAGCTACGAGCAGTACTTC. Residues: CASSYRDSYEQYF.